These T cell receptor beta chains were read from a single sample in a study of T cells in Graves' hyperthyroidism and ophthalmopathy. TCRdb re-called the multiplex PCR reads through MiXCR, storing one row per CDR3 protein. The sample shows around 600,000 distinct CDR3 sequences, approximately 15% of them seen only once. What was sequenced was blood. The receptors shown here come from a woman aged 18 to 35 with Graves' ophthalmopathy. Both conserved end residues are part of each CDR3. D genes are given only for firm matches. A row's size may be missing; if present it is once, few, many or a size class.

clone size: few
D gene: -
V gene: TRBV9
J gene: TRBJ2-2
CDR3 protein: CASSVGKPGWGELFF
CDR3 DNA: TGTGCCAGCAGCGTAGGGAAGCCTGGCTGGGGGGAGCTGTTTTTT

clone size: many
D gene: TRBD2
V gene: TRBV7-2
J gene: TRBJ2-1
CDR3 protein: CASSPSSGRGRASSQFF
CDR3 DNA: TGTGCCAGCAGCCCTTCTAGTGGACGCGGGAGGGCATCTTCCCAGTTCTTC

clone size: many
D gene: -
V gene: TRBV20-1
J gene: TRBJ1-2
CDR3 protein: CSAREIGGGGGYTF
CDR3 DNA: TGCAGTGCTAGAGAAATCGGGGGTGGAGGGGGCTACACCTTC

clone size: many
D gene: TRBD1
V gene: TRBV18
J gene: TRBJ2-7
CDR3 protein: CASSQQGFLYEQYF
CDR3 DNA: TGTGCCAGCTCGCAACAGGGGTTCCTTTACGAGCAGTACTTC

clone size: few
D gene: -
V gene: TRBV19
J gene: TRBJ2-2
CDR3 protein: CASRWEIGANTGELFF
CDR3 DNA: TGTGCCAGTAGGTGGGAGATAGGAGCGAACACCGGGGAGCTGTTTTTT

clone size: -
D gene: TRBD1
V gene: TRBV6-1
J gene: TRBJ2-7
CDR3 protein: CASTGRSGGFHEQYF
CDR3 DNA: TGTGCCAGCACAGGAAGGTCAGGGGGCTTTCACGAGCAGTACTTC

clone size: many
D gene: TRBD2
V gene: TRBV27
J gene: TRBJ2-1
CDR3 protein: CASSGLAGGVYNEQFF
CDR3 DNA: TGTGCCAGCAGTGGACTAGCGGGAGGGGTTTACAATGAGCAGTTCTTC

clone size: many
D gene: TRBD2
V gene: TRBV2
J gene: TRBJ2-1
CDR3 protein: CASRDRPLAGGNEQFF
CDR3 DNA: TGTGCCAGCAGGGACAGGCCCCTAGCGGGAGGAAATGAGCAGTTCTTC

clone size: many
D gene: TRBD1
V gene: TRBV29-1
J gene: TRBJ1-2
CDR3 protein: CSVRDSTYGYTF
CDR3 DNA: TGCAGCGTTAGGGACAGCACCTATGGCTACACCTTC

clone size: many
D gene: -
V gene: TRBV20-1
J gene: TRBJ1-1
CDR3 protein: CSAKTVNTEAFF
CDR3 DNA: TGCAGTGCAAAAACAGTTAACACTGAAGCTTTCTTT

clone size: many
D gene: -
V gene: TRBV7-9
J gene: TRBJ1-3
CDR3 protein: CASSPTGNTIYF
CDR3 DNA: TGTGCCAGCAGTCCGACAGGAAACACCATATATTTT

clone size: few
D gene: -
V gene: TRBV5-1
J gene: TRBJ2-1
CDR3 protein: CASSTRNADEQFF
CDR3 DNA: TGCGCCAGCAGCACGAGGAACGCCGATGAGCAGTTCTTC

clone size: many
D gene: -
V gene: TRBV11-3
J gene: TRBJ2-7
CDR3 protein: CASSSPGTHSDEQYF
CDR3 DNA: TGTGCCAGCAGCTCGCCGGGGACCCACTCCGACGAGCAGTACTTC

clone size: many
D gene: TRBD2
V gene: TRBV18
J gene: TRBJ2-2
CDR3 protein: CASSPETSGVTGELFF
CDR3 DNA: TGTGCCAGCTCACCAGAGACTAGCGGGGTAACCGGGGAGCTGTTTTTT

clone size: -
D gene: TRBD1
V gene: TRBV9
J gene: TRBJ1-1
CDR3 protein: CASSVGVKGQGNTEAFF
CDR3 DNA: TGTGCCAGCAGCGTGGGGGTGAAAGGACAGGGGAACACTGAAGCTTTCTTT

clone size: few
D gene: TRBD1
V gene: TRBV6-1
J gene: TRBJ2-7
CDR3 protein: CASSPWTGAYYEQYF
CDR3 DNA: TGTGCCAGCAGCCCCTGGACAGGGGCCTACTACGAGCAGTACTTC

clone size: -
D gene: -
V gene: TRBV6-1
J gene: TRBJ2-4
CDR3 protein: CASNRSLAKNIQYF
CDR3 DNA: TGTGCCAGCAATCGGAGTCTAGCCAAAAACATTCAGTACTTC

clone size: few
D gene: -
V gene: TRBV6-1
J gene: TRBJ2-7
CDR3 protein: CASSSGLDGPPYEQYF
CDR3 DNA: TGTGCCAGCAGTTCCGGGCTTGACGGGCCTCCCTACGAGCAGTACTTC

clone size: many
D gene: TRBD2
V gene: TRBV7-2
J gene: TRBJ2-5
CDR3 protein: CASEGGGLAGAGQETQYF
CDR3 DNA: TGTGCCAGCGAGGGGGGGGGACTAGCGGGAGCCGGTCAAGAGACCCAGTACTTC